These 25 T cell receptor beta chains were sequenced from one sample in a study of cytomegalovirus exposure and HLA in healthy donors. The PCR was carried out with 60 Vbeta primers and 13 Jbeta primers. This table comes from immunoSEQ multiplex PCR, and its TCRdb copy is limited to in-frame clones, with some not included. The sample comprises 200,000 or so clones, about 90% of which are singletons, and around 0.21% rests with the top ten. Source material: PBMCs. The receptors were sampled from a girl under three years old in good health and CMV-seronegative.

The CDR3, as DNA: TGTGCCACCGAGAGACTAGCGGGATTCGGGGAGCTGTTTTTT. This encodes CATERLAGFGELFF. The chain employs TRBV15 and TRBJ2-2, with 11 bases aligning to TRBD2. Trimming removed 8 bases from V and 7 bases from J; junction bases left unmatched: 6. Germline CDR1 LNHNV, CDR2 YYDKDF (reference sequence). This CDR3 spans 14 amino acids.

This chain links TRBV11-3 with TRBJ2-7, with 7 positions matching TRBD2. The germline CDR1 and CDR2 sequences are SGHNT and YENEEA. V lost 8 bases to trimming and J lost 3 bases; unmatched junction nucleotides: 7. The CDR3 is made up of 13 amino acids. The CDR3 DNA follows: TGTGCCAGCTCAAACGGACTAGACTACGAGCAGTACTTC. Encoded protein: CASSNGLDYEQYF.

This chain uses TRBV19 with TRBJ2-5; D is perhaps TRBD1 (6 bases). V was shortened by 2 bases and J by 5 bases, with 9 bases between the two germline ends. The CDR3 length is 13 residues. The V gene's germline CDR1 is LNHDA and CDR2 SQIVND (reference sequence). CDR3 in DNA: TGTGCCAGTAGTATAAGGGGGTTTGAGACCCAGTACTTC. Encoded protein: CASSIRGFETQYF.

In its sample, this clone was seen once. Other DNA variants within this sample encode the same CDR3. V gene TRBV9 combines with J gene TRBJ2-7; 14 positions match TRBD2. Germline V gene sequence: CDR1 SGDLS, CDR2 YYNGEE. V trimming: 0 bases; J trimming: 4 bases; junction bases outside the gene matches: 0. CDR3 length: 15 residues. For the CDR3, the DNA is TGTGCCAGCAGCGTAGGACTAGCGGGAGGGTACGAGCAGTACTTC. Its translation: CASSVGLAGGYEQYF.

The chain recombines TRBV19 with TRBJ2-1, with 8 bases identical to TRBD1. V lost 10 bases and J lost 4; bases outside the gene matches: 3. In germline, CDR1 is LNHDA, CDR2 SQIVND (reference sequence). This CDR3 has 12 residues. CDR3 DNA: TGTGCCAAGGGACAGGAGTACAATGAGCAGTTCTTC. It encodes CAKGQEYNEQFF. Full variable domain (remainder filled in from reference TRBV19 and TRBJ2-1): DGGITQSPKYLFRKEGQNVTLSCEQNLNHDAMYWYRQDPGQGLRLIYYSQIVNDFQKGDIAEGYSVSREKKESFPLTVTSAQKNPTAFYLCAKGQEYNEQFFGPGTRLTVL.

The chain employs TRBV25-1 and TRBJ2-7; TRBD2 agrees at 7 bases. The germline V gene encodes CDR1 MGHDK and CDR2 SYGVNS. V lost 5 bases, J lost 2 bases, and 6 bases stayed unmatched. The CDR3 consists of 14 residues. The CDR3 reads CASSPCRGAYEQYF. CDR3 nucleotide sequence: TGTGCCAGCAGTCCCTGCCGGGGGGCCTACGAGCAGTACTTC.

The chain uses TRBV18 and TRBJ1-1, with 7 bases matching TRBD1. The CDR3 sequence is 13 residues long. Germline V gives CDR1 KGHSH, CDR2 LQKENI. V lost 6 bases, J lost 0 bases, and 1 base stayed unmatched. CDR3 loop: CASSTGLNTEAFF. The CDR3 region has the DNA TGTGCCAGCTCGACAGGGTTGAACACTGAAGCTTTCTTT.

V is TRBV5-6 and J is TRBJ2-1, with 8 bases matching TRBD2. Germline trimming cut 4 bases from V and 9 bases from J; bases unmatched to any gene: 12. The CDR3 loop spans 15 amino acids. Per the germline V gene, CDR1 is SGHDT and CDR2 is YYEEEE. Written as DNA, the CDR3 is TGTGCCAGCAGCCGCGGGGTCGGGAGGGCCGGTGAGCAGTTCTTC. Translation gives CASSRGVGRAGEQFF. Supplemented by reference TRBV5-6 and TRBJ2-1, the full variable domain reads DAGVTQSPTHLIKTRGQQVTLRCSPKSGHDTVSWYQQALGQGPQFIFQYYEEEERQRGNFPDRFSGHQFPNYSSELNVNALLLGDSALYLCASSRGVGRAGEQFFGPGTRLTVL.

The chain has TRBV18 and TRBJ2-7; 9 bases are shared with TRBD2. This CDR3 region has 16 residues. Germline CDR1 KGHSH, CDR2 LQKENI. The V and J ends lost 1 base and 1 base, in that order; junction bases with no gene match: 5. In nucleotides, the CDR3 is TGTGCCAGCTCACCACTTAGACTAGCGGCTTCCTACGAGCAGTACTTC. This translates into CASSPLRLAASYEQYF.

The chain recombines TRBV5-4 with TRBJ2-1; the match to TRBD2 covers 7 bases. The CDR3 loop spans 16 amino acids. V dropped 7 bases and J dropped 4; count of bases not matched to a gene: 14. The germline V gene encodes CDR1 SGHNT and CDR2 YYREEE (reference sequence). The CDR3, as DNA: TGTGCCAGCGGACTAGACAGCCGGGATAAATACAATGAGCAGTTCTTC. It encodes CASGLDSRDKYNEQFF.

J is TRBJ2-4 and V is TRBV7-2, with 9 bases aligning to TRBD2. Germline V gives CDR1 SGHTA, CDR2 FQGNSA. Trimming removed 5 bases from V and 2 bases from J; junction bases left unmatched: 13. CDR3 length: 18 amino acids. The CDR3 loop reads CASSVGLGREGTKNIQYF. The CDR3 bases are TGTGCCAGCAGCGTAGGCCTCGGGCGGGAGGGCACCAAAAACATTCAGTACTTC.

This clone came up once. The chain uses TRBV7-2 and TRBJ2-7, with D tentatively TRBD2 (6 bases). CDR3 size: 12 residues. CDR1 is SGHTA, CDR2 FQGNSA, per germline. The V gene lost 8 bases and the J gene lost 3 bases, with 11 bases spanning the gap. In DNA, the CDR3 is TGTGCCAGCCGGGACTTAGGCTACGAGCAGTACTTC. Translating it yields CASRDLGYEQYF. The full variable domain, rest sourced from reference TRBV7-2 and TRBJ2-7, is GAGVSQSPSNKVTEKGKDVELRCDPISGHTALYWYRQSLGQGLEFLIYFQGNSAPDKSGLPSDRFSAERTGGSVSTLTIQRTQQEDSAVYLCASRDLGYEQYFGPGTRLTVT.

V and J are TRBV9 and TRBJ1-2; 9 nucleotides line up with TRBD1. Germline CDR1 is SGDLS and CDR2 is YYNGEE. The CDR3 has 15 amino acids. J was trimmed by 4 bases and V by 3 bases; bases with no gene match: 7. This CDR3 reads CASSGQGGTVYGYTF. CDR3 in DNA: TGTGCCAGCAGCGGACAGGGGGGTACCGTCTATGGCTACACCTTC.

The chain joins TRBV4-3 to TRBJ2-2; TRBD1 agrees at 7 bases. The CDR3 covers 17 residues. J lost 5 bases, V lost 0 bases, and 9 bases had no gene match. Germline V gene data show CDR1 as LGHNA and CDR2 as YSLEER. This CDR3 is CASSQDLRGQTTGELFF. The CDR3 nucleotides are TGCGCCAGCAGCCAAGATCTCAGGGGACAGACTACCGGGGAGCTGTTTTTT.

As concerns this clone: An end of the junction does not agree with germline; a read error may underlie this. The sample carries other DNA sequences with the same CDR3. The DNA for the CDR3 is TGTGCCAGCAGCCTGACAGGGAATCTGAACACTGAGGCTTTCTTT. This encodes CASSLTGNLNTEAFF. This chain connects TRBV27 to TRBJ1-1, with TRBD1 identical over 7 bases. The CDR3 length is 15 residues. Germline loops: CDR1 MNHEY, CDR2 SMNVEV (reference sequence).

The chain recombines TRBV4-1 with TRBJ2-5, with 9 positions matching TRBD2. The CDR3 extends over 15 amino acids. The V and J ends lost 1 base and 4 bases, in that order; junction bases with no gene match: 4. Germline CDR1 and CDR2: MGHRA and YSYEKL. The CDR3 sequence: CASSQGRGLAETQYF. The DNA for the CDR3 is TGCGCCAGCAGCCAAGGTAGGGGACTAGCAGAGACCCAGTACTTC.

The chain recombines TRBV4-1 with TRBJ1-4, with D possibly matching TRBD1 (6 bases). This CDR3 region has 15 residues. CDR1 and CDR2 from the germline V gene are MGHRA and YSYEKL. The ends were cut back, 1 base at V and 8 bases at J, with 14 bases in the middle. CDR3 sequence: CASSQVWGLGEKLFF. In DNA form, the CDR3 reads TGCGCCAGCAGCCAAGTTTGGGGGCTGGGGGAAAAACTGTTTTTT.

The rearrangement joins TRBV6-1 to TRBJ1-5; 7 bases are a match to TRBD1. The V segment lost 8 bases and the J segment 4 bases; nucleotides outside the gene matches: 8. The CDR3 is 14 residues long. Per germline, CDR1 MNHNS and CDR2 SASEGT. The chain's CDR3 is CASLRDSPNQPQHF. The CDR3 region has the DNA TGTGCCAGCCTCCGGGACAGCCCTAATCAGCCCCAGCATTTT.

The gene calls are TRBV7-6 and TRBJ2-3; the match to TRBD2 covers 10 bases. V shed 3 bases and J 4 bases; nucleotides not matched to a gene: 4. This CDR3 is 15 amino acids long. CDR1 SGHVS and CDR2 FNYEAQ come from the germline V gene. The CDR3 region is CASSLSGGAADTQYF. DNA of the CDR3: TGTGCCAGCAGCTTGAGCGGGGGGGCGGCAGATACGCAGTATTTT.

This chain connects TRBV19 to TRBJ2-3; D perhaps matches TRBD2 (5 bases). This CDR3 comprises 14 residues. Germline V gives CDR1 LNHDA, CDR2 SQIVND (reference sequence). Trimming removed 6 bases from V and 6 bases from J, with 16 bases in between. CDR3 loop: CASREELGFDTQYF. The CDR3 DNA follows: TGTGCCAGTAGGGAGGAGTTGGGGTTTGATACGCAGTATTTT.

The CDR3 DNA follows: TGTGCCTGGAAGTCCGGGTTGAGCTATGGCTACACCTTC. Protein: CAWKSGLSYGYTF. The gene calls are TRBV30 and TRBJ1-2; D is uncertain. CDR3 size: 13 residues. V shed 4 bases and J shed 4 bases, with 13 bases lying between them. From germline, CDR1 is GTSNPN and CDR2 SVGIG (reference sequence).

The chain joins TRBV4-3 to TRBJ2-1; 8 bases are shared with TRBD2. The length of the CDR3 is 15 residues. With 0 bases clipped from V and 6 bases from J, the junction kept 4 bases outside the gene matches. The V gene's germline CDR1 is LGHNA and CDR2 YSLEER. CDR3 coding DNA: TGCGCCAGCAGCCAAGATCCGGGAGGGCCCAATGAGCAGTTCTTC. This encodes CASSQDPGGPNEQFF.

This clone was detected only once. The chain joins TRBV29-1 to TRBJ1-1; D is ambiguous. Germline-derived CDR1 and CDR2 are SQVTM and ANQGSEA. Between the trimmed V and J ends, which lost 5 bases and 1 base, there was a span of 5 bases. This CDR3 is built from 11 residues. The CDR3 bases are TGCAGCGTTCTGAGGAACACTGAAGCTTTCTTT. It yields the protein CSVLRNTEAFF.

The V and J genes are TRBV7-2 and TRBJ2-7; the D is unclear. Germline CDR1 and CDR2: SGHTA and FQGNSA. CDR3 size: 13 residues. V shed 2 bases and J shed 3 bases, with 8 bases lying between them. The CDR3 DNA reads TGTGCCAGCAGCTTACGGCCGGGCTACGAGCAGTACTTC. It specifies CASSLRPGYEQYF.

V and J are TRBV15 and TRBJ2-1, with TRBD2 matching over 9 bases. J lost 4 bases, V lost 5 bases, and 9 bases had no gene match. The CDR3 runs 16 residues. CDR1 LNHNV and CDR2 YYDKDF come from the germline V gene (reference sequence). The CDR3: CATSGPNSGGYNEQFF. The CDR3 DNA sequence: TGTGCCACCAGCGGGCCAAATAGCGGGGGTTACAATGAGCAGTTCTTC.